This T cell receptor beta chain comes out of a study of beta chain features in type 1 diabetes. Study results and limitations: PCR might pick shorter templates more often, in the same way for patients and controls.

The study reverse transcribed the entire isolated RNA, so it sequenced expressed TCRB transcripts. The assay was immunoSEQ multiplex PCR, and TCRdb's table has in-frame clones only and misses some. This sample has 400,000 to 600,000 clones; over 25% occur once, and the top ten carry about 0.065%. V dropped 5 bases and J dropped 6; count of bases not matched to a gene: 8. The CDR3 runs to 14 residues. Germline loops: CDR1 GTSNPN, CDR2 SVGIG (reference sequence). In the case of this clone: Antigen unknown.

The sequencing sample was made of naive CD4+ T cells from blood. The receptor comes from a man between 18 and 35 years old in good health. V gene TRBV30 combines with J gene TRBJ2-1; 9 bases are a match to TRBD1. This CDR3 reads CAWSGTGRLNEQFF. In DNA form, the CDR3 reads TGTGCCTGGTCCGGGACAGGGAGGCTCAATGAGCAGTTCTTC.